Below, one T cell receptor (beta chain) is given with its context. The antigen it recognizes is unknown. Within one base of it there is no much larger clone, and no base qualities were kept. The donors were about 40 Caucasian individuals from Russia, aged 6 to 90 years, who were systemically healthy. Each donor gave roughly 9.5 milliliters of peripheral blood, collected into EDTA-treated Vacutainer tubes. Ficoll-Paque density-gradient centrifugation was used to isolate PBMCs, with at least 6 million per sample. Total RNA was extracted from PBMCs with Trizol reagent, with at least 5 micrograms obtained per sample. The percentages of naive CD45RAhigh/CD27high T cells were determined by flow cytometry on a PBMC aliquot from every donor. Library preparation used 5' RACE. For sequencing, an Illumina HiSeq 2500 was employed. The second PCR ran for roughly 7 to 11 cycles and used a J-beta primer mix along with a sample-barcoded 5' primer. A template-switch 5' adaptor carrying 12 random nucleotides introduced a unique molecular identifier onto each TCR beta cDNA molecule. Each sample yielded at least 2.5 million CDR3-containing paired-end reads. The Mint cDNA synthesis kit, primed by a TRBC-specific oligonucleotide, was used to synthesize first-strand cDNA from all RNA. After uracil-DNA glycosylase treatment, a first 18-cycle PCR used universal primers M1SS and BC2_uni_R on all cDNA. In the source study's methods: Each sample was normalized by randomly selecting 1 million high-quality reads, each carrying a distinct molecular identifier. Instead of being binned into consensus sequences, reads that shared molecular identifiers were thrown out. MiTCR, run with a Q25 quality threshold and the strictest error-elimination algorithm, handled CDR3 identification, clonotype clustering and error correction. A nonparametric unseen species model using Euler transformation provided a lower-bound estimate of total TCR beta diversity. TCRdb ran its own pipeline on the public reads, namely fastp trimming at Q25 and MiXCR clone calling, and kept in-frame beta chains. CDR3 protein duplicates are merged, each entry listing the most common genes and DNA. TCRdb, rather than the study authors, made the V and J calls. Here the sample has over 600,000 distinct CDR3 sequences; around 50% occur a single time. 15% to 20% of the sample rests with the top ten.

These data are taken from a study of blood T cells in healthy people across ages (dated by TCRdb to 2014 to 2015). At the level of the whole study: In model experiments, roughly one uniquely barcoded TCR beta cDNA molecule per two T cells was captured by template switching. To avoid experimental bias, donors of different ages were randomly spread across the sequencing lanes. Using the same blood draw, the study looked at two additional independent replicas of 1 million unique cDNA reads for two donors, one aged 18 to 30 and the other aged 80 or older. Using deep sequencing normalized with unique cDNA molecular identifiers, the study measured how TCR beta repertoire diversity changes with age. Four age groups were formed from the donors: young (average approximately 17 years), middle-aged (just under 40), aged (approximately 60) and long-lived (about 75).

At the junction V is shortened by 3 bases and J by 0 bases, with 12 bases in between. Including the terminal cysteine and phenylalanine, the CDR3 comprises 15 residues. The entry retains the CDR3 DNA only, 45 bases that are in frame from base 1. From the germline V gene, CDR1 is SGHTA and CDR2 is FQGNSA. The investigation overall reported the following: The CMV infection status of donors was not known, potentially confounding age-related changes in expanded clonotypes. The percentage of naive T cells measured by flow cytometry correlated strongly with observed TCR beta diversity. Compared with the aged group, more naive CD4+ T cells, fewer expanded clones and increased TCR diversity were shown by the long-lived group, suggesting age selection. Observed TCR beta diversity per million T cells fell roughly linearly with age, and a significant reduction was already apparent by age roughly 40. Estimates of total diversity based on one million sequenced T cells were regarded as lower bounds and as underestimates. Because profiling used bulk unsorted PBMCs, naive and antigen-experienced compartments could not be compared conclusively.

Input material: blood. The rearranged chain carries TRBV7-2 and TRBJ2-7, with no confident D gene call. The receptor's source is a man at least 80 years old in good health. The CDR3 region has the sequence CASSFIGVGSYEQYF. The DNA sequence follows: TGTGCCAGCAGCTTCATAGGTGTGGGCTCCTACGAGCAGTACTTC.